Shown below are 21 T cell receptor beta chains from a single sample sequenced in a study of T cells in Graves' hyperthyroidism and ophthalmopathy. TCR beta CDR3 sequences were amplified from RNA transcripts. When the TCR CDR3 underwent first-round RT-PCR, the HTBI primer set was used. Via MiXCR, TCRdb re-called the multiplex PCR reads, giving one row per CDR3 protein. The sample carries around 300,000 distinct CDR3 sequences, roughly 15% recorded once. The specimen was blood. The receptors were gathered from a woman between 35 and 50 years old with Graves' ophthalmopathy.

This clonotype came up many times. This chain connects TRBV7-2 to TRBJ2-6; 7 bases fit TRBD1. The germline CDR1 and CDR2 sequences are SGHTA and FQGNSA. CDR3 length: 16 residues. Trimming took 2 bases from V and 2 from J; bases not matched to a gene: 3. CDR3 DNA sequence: TGTGCCAGCAGCTTATCTACAGGGGCTGGGGCCAACGTCCTGACTTTC. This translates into CASSLSTGAGANVLTF.

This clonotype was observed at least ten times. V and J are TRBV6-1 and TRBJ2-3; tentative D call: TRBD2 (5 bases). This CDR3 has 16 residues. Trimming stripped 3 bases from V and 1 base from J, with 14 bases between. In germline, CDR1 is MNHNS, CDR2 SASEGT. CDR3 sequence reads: CASSDVAGQRTDTQYF. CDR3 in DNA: TGTGCCAGCAGTGACGTTGCGGGTCAACGCACAGATACGCAGTATTTT.

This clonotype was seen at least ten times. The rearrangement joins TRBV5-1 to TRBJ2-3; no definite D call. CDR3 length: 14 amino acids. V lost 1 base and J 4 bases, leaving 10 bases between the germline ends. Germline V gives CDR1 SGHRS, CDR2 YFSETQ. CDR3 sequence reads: CASSLINEADTQYF. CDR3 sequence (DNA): TGCGCCAGCAGCTTGATAAACGAGGCAGATACGCAGTATTTT.

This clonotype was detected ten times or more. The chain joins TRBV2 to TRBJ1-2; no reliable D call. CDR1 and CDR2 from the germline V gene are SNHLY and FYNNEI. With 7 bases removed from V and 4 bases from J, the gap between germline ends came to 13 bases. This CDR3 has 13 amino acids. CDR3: CASTPGRTYGYTF. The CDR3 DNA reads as TGTGCCAGCACCCCCGGCCGGACCTATGGCTACACCTTC.

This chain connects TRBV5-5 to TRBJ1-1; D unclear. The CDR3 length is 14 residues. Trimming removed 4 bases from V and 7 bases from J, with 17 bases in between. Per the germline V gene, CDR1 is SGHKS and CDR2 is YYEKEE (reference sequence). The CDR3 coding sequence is TGTGCCAGCAGCAGAACCAGGTTTCAGGTTGAAGCTTTCTTT. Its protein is CASSRTRFQVEAFF.

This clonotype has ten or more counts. CDR3 region: CASCSGTGGTEAFF. The CDR3 nucleotides are TGTGCCAGCTGCTCGGGGACAGGCGGCACTGAAGCTTTCTTT. This chain connects TRBV18 to TRBJ1-1; 8 nucleotides line up with TRBD1. CDR3 size: 14 residues. CDR1 and CDR2 (germline): KGHSH, LQKENI. J lost 4 bases, V lost 7 bases, and 8 bases had no gene match.

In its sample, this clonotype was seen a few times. The CDR3 DNA follows: TGTGCCAGCAGTGAATTGCTCCCCAGGGGACATGAAAAACTGTTTTTT. The encoded protein is CASSELLPRGHEKLFF. This chain uses TRBV25-1 with TRBJ1-4, with a tentative D call TRBD1 (6 bases). The germline CDR1 and CDR2 sequences are MGHDK and SYGVNS. V lost 1 base and J lost 6, with 15 bases in between. The CDR3 extends over 16 amino acids.

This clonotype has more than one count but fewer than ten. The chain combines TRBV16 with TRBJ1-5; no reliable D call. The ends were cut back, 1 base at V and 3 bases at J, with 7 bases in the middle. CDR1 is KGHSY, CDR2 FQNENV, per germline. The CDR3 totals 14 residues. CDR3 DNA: TGTGCCAGCAGCCAATTGGCAGACAATCAGCCCCAGCATTTT. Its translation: CASSQLADNQPQHF.

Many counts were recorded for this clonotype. The CDR3 loop is CASSPRQSPNTEAFF. CDR3 nucleotide sequence: TGTGCCAGCTCACCTAGACAGAGCCCGAACACTGAAGCTTTCTTT. This chain links TRBV18 with TRBJ1-1, with D possibly being TRBD1 (5 bases). The germline CDR1 and CDR2 sequences are KGHSH and LQKENI. The CDR3 covers 15 residues. V was shortened by 3 bases and J by 1 base, with 12 bases between the two germline ends.

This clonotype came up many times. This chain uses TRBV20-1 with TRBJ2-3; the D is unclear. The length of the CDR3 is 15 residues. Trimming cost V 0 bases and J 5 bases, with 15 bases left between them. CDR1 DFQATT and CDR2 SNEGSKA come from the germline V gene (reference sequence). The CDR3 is CSARDSQRMGDTQYF. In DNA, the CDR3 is TGCAGTGCTAGAGATAGCCAGAGGATGGGAGATACGCAGTATTTT.

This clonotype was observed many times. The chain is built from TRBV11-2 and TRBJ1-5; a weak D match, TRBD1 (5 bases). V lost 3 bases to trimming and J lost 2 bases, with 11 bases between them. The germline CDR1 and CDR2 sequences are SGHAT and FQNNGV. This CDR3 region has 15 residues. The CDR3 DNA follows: TGTGCCAGCAGCTTCTCGGACAACGGCAATCAGCCCCAGCATTTT. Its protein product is CASSFSDNGNQPQHF.

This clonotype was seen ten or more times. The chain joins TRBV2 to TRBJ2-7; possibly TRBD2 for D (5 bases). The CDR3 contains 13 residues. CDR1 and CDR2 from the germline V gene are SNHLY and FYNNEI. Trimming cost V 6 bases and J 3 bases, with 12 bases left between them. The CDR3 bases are TGTGCCAGCAGGGCGGACTGGGGCTACGAGCAGTACTTC. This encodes CASRADWGYEQYF.

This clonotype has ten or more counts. In DNA, the CDR3 is TGTGCCAGCAGTTACGCTAGCGGCTACGAGCAGTACTTC. This codes for CASSYASGYEQYF. The rearrangement uses TRBV6-6 and TRBJ2-7, with 7 bases lining up with TRBD2. The length of the CDR3 is 13 residues. V lost 2 bases and J lost 3; bases outside the gene matches: 1. Germline V gives CDR1 MNHNY, CDR2 SVGAGI (reference sequence).

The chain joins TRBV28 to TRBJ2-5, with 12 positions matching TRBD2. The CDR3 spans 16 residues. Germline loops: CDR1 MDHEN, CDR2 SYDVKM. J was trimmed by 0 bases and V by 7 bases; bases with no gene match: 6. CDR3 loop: CASKRLAGAYQETQYF. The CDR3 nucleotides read TGTGCCAGCAAACGACTAGCGGGAGCCTACCAAGAGACCCAGTACTTC. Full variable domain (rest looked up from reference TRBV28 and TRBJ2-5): DVKVTQSSRYLVKRTGEKVFLECVQDMDHENMFWYRQDPGLGLRLIYFSYDVKMKEKGDIPEGYSVSREKKERFSLILESASTNQTSMYLCASKRLAGAYQETQYFGPGTRLLVL.

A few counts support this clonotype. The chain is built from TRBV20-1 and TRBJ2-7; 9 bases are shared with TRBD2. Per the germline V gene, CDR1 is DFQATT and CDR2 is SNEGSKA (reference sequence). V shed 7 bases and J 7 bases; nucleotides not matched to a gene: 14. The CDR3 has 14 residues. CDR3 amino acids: CSVSWREGNLEQYF. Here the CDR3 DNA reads TGCAGTGTGTCCTGGCGGGAGGGTAACCTAGAGCAGTACTTC.

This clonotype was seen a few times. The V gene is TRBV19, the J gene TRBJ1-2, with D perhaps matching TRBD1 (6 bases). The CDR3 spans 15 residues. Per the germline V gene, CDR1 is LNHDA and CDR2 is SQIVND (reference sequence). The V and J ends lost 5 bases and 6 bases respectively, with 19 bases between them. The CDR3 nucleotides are TGTGCCAGTAGTCCTATCGGACAGAGAGTAGATGGCTACACCTTC. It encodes CASSPIGQRVDGYTF. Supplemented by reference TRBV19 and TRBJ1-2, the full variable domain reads DGGITQSPKYLFRKEGQNVTLSCEQNLNHDAMYWYRQDPGQGLRLIYYSQIVNDFQKGDIAEGYSVSREKKESFPLTVTSAQKNPTAFYLCASSPIGQRVDGYTFGSGTRLTVV.

CDR3 coding DNA: TGCGCCAGCAGCCGAGAGTGGGCGAACATTCAGTACTTC. It translates to CASSREWANIQYF. J is TRBJ2-4 and V is TRBV5-1; no clear D. V was pared by 4 bases and J by 7 bases, with 12 bases between. The CDR3 consists of 13 residues. Germline CDR1 SGHRS, CDR2 YFSETQ.

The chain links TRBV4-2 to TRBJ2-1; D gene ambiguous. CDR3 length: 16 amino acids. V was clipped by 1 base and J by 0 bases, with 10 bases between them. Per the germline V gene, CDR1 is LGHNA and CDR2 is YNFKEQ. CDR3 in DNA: TGTGCCAGCAGCCAAGCTCAGCTAGACTCCTACAATGAGCAGTTCTTC. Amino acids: CASSQAQLDSYNEQFF.

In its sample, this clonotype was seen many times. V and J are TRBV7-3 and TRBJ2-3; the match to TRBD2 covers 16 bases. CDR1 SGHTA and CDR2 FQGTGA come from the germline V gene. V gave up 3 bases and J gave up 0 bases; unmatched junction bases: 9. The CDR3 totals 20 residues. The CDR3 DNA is TGTGCCAGCAGCTTTACGGGACTAGCGGGAGGGCCTTCAAGCACAGATACGCAGTATTTT. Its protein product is CASSFTGLAGGPSSTDTQYF.

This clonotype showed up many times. The CDR3 nucleotides are TGTGCCAGCAGCTCGACGCGGGGACCCGGATATGATAAAGCTTTCTTT. It encodes CASSSTRGPGYDKAFF. The chain employs TRBV11-2 and TRBJ1-1, with D tentatively TRBD1 (5 bases). V lost 4 bases and J lost 9, with 24 bases in between. The V gene's germline CDR1 is SGHAT and CDR2 FQNNGV. CDR3 length: 16 amino acids.

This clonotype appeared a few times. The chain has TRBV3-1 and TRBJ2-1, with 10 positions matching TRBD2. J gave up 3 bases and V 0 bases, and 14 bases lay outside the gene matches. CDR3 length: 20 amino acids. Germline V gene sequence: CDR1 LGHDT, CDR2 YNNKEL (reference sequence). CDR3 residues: CASSQEMSWTSGLLYNEQFF. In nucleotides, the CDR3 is TGTGCCAGCAGCCAAGAAATGTCTTGGACTAGCGGACTTCTCTACAATGAGCAGTTCTTC.